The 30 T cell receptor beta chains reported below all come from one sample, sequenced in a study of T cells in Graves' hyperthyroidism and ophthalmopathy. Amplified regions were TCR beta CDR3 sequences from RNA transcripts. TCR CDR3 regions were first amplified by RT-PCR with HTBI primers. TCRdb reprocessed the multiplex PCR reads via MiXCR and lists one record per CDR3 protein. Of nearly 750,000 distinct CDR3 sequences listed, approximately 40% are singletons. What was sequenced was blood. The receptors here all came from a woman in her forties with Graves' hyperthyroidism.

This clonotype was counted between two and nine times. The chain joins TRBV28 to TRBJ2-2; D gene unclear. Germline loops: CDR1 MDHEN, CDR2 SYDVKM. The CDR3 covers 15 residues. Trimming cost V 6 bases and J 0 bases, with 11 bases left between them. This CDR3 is CASRTTRTNTGELFF. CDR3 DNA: TGTGCCAGCAGGACAACGAGGACGAACACCGGGGAGCTGTTTTTT.

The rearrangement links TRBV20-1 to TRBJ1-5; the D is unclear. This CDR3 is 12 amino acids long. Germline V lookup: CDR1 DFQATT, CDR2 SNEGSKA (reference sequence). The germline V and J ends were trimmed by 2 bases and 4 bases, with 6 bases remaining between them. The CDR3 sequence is CSARIPNQPQHF. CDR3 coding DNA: TGCAGTGCTAGAATTCCGAATCAGCCCCAGCATTTT.

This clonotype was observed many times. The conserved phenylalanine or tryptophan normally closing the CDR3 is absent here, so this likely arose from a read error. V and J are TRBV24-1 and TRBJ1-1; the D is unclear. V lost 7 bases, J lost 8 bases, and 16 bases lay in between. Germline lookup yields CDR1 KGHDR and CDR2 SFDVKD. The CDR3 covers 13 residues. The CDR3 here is CATSSGRNLEAFS. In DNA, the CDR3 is TGTGCCACCAGCAGTGGACGGAACCTAGAAGCTTTCTCT.

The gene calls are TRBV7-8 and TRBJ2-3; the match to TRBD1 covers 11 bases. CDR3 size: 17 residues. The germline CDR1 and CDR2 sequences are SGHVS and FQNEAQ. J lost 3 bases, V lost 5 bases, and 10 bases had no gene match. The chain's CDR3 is CASSQARTGGATDTQYF. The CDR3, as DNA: TGTGCCAGCAGCCAAGCACGGACAGGGGGCGCGACAGATACGCAGTATTTT.

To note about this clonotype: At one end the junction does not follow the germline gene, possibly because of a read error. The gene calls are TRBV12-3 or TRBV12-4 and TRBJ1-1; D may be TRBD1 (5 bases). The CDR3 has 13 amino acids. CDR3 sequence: CASSLAGYTEAVF. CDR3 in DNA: TGTGCCAGCAGTTTGGCAGGGTACACTGAAGCTGTCTTT.

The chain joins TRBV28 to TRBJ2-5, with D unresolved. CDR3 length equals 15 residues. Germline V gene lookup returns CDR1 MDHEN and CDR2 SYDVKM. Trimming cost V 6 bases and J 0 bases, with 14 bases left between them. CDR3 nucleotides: TGTGCCAGCAGATCCGGCGGATACTACCAAGAGACCCAGTACTTC. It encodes CASRSGGYYQETQYF. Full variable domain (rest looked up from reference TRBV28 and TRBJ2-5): DVKVTQSSRYLVKRTGEKVFLECVQDMDHENMFWYRQDPGLGLRLIYFSYDVKMKEKGDIPEGYSVSREKKERFSLILESASTNQTSMYLCASRSGGYYQETQYFGPGTRLLVL.

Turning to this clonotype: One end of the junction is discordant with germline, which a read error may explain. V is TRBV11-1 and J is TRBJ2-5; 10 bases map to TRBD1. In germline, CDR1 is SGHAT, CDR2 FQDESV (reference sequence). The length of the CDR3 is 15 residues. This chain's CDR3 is CAISRDRGYQETQYF. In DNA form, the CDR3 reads TGTGCCATCAGCAGGGACAGGGGCTACCAAGAGACCCAGTACTTC.

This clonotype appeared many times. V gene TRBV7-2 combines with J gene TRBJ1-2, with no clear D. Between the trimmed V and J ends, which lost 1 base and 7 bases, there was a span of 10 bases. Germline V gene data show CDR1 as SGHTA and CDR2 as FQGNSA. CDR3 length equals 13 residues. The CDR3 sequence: CASSLDLTGGYTF. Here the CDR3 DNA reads TGTGCCAGCAGCTTAGATTTAACTGGTGGCTACACCTTC.

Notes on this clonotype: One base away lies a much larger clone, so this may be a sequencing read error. CDR3 DNA sequence: TGTGCCAGCAGCTCGGCAAGCCACTATGGCTACACCTTC. Translated, it gives CASSSASHYGYTF. This chain joins TRBV7-9 and TRBJ1-2; D remains ambiguous. Trimming pared 4 bases from V and 3 bases from J, leaving 9 bases between. CDR3 length: 13 amino acids. CDR1 is SEHNR and CDR2 is FQNEAQ in the germline V gene (reference sequence).

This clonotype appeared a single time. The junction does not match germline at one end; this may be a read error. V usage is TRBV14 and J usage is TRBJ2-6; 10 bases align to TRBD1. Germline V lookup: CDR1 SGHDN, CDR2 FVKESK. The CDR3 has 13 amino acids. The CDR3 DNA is TGTGCCAGCAGCCAGAAGACAGGGGGCACTGAAGCTTTC. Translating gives CASSQKTGGTEAF. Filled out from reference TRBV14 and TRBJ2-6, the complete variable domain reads EAGVTQFPSHSVIEKGQTVTLRCDPISGHDNLYWYRRVMGKEIKFLLHFVKESKQDESGMPNNRFLAERTGGTYSTLKVQPAELEDSGVYFCASSQKTGGTEAFGAGSRLTVL.

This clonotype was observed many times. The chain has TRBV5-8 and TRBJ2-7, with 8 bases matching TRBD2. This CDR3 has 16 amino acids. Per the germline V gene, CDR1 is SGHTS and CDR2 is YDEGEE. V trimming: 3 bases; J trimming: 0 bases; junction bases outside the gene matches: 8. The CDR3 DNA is TGTGCCAGCAGCTCCAGACTAGCGCCCAGCTCCTACGAGCAGTACTTC. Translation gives CASSSRLAPSSYEQYF.

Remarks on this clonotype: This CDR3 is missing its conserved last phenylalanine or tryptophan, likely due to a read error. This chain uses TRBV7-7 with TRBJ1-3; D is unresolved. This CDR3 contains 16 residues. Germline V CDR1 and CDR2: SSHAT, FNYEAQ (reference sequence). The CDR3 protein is CASSFPETSSGNTIYV. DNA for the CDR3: TGTGCTAGCAGCTTTCCCGAGACGAGCTCTGGAAACACCATATATGTT.

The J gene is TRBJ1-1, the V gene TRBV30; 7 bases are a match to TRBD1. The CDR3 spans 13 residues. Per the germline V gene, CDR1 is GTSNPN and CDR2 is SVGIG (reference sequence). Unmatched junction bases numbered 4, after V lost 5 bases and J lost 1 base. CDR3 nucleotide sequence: TGTGCCTGGCAGGGGGGATCGAACACTGAAGCTTTCTTT. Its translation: CAWQGGSNTEAFF.

CDR3 nucleotide sequence: TGCGCCAGCAGCCAGGGACAGGGTGGGCAAGAGACCCAGTACTTC. Its protein product is CASSQGQGGQETQYF. The chain links TRBV5-1 to TRBJ2-5, with TRBD1 identical over 9 bases. V shed 4 bases, J shed 2 bases, and the junction held 6 bases outside the gene matches. The CDR3 length is 15 residues. Germline V gene sequence: CDR1 SGHRS, CDR2 YFSETQ.

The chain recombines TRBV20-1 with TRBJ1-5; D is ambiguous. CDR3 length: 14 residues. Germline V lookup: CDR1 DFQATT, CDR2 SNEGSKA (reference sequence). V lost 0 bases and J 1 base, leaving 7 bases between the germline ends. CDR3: CSAREGNSNQPQHF. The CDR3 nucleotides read TGCAGTGCTAGAGAGGGAAACAGCAATCAGCCCCAGCATTTT.

CDR3 sequence reads: CASSPRTENGYTF. The CDR3 DNA is TGTGCCAGCAGCCCACGGACAGAGAATGGCTACACCTTC. The chain has TRBV4-2 and TRBJ1-2; possible D gene TRBD1, 6 bases. V dropped 4 bases and J dropped 6 bases, with 12 bases sitting between them. CDR3 length: 13 residues. CDR1 and CDR2 from the germline V gene are LGHNA and YNFKEQ.

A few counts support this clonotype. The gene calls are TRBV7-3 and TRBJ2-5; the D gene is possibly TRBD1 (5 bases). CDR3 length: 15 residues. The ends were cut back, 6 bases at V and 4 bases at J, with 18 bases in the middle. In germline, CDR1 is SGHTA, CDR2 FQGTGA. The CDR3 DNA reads TGTGCCAGCAGTAGGGGTTGGGGCCCCGCAGAGACCCAGTACTTC. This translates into CASSRGWGPAETQYF.

CDR3: CSVVWGSGANVLTF. The CDR3 DNA follows: TGCAGCGTTGTTTGGGGGTCCGGGGCCAACGTCCTGACTTTC. V is TRBV29-1 and J is TRBJ2-6; D might be TRBD1 or TRBD2, each matching 5 bases. Germline V gene data show CDR1 as SQVTM and CDR2 as ANQGSEA. The V gene lost 4 bases and the J gene lost 4 bases, with 11 bases spanning the gap. This CDR3 has 14 amino acids. Variable domain in full (rest from reference TRBV29-1 and TRBJ2-6): SAVISQKPSRDICQRGTSLTIQCQVDSQVTMMFWYRQQPGQSLTLIATANQGSEATYESGFVIDKFPISRPNLTFSTLTVSNMSPEDSSIYLCSVVWGSGANVLTFGAGSRLTVL.

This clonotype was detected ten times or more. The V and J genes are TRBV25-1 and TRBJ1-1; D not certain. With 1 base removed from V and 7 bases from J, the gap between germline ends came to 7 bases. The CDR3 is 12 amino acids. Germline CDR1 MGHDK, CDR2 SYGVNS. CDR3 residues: CASSESVREAFF. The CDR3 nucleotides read TGTGCCAGCAGTGAATCCGTCCGTGAAGCTTTCTTT.

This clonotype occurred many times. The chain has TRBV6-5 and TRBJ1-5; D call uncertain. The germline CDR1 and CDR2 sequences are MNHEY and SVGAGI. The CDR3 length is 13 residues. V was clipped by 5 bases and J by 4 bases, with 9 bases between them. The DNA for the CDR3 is TGTGCCAGCAGTCAACTAAGGAATCAGCCCCAGCATTTT. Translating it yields CASSQLRNQPQHF.

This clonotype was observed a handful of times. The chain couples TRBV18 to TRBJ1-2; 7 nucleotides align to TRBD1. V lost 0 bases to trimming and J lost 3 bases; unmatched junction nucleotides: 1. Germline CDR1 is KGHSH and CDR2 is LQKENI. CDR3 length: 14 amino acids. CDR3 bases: TGTGCCAGCTCACCACCGGGACAGCACTATGGCTACACCTTC. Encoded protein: CASSPPGQHYGYTF.

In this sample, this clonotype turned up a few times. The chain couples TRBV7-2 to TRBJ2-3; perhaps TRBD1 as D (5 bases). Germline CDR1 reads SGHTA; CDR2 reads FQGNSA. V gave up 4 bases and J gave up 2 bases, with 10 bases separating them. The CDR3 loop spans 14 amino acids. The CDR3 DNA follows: TGTGCCAGCAGCTGGATCAGGGACACAGATACGCAGTATTTT. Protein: CASSWIRDTDTQYF. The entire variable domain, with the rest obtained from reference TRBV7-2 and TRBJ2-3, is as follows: GAGVSQSPSNKVTEKGKDVELRCDPISGHTALYWYRQSLGQGLEFLIYFQGNSAPDKSGLPSDRFSAERTGGSVSTLTIQRTQQEDSAVYLCASSWIRDTDTQYFGPGTRLTVL.

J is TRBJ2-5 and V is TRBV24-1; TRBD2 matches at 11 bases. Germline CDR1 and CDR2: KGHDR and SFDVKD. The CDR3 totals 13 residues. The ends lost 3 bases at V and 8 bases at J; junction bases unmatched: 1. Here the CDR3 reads CATSDRLAGTQYF. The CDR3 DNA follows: TGTGCCACCAGTGATCGACTAGCGGGAACCCAGTACTTC.

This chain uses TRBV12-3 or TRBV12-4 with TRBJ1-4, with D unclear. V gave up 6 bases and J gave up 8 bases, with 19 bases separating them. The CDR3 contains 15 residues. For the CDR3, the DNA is TGTGCCAGCAGAGGGCCTAAAGGTCGCGGCGAAAAACTGTTTTTT. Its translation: CASRGPKGRGEKLFF.

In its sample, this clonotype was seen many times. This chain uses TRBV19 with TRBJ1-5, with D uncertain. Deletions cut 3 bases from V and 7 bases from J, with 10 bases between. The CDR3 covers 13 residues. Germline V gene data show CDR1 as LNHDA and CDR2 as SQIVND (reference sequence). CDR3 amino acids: CASSIGREQPQHF. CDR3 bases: TGTGCCAGTAGTATCGGTAGGGAACAGCCCCAGCATTTT.

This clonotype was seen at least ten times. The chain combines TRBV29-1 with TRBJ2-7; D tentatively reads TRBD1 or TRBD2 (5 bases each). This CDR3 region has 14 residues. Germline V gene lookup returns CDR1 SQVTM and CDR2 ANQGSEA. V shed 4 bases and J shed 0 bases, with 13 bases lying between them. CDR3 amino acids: CSVARDVFSYEQYF. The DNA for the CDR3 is TGCAGCGTTGCCCGGGACGTCTTCTCCTACGAGCAGTACTTC.

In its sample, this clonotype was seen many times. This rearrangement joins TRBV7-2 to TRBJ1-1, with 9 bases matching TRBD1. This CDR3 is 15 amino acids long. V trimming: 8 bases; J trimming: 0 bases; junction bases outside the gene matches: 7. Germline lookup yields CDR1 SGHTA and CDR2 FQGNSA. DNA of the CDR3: TGTGCCAGCGCCGCCCGGACAGGGGTGAACACTGAAGCTTTCTTT. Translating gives CASAARTGVNTEAFF. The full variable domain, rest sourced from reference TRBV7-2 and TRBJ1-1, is GAGVSQSPSNKVTEKGKDVELRCDPISGHTALYWYRQSLGQGLEFLIYFQGNSAPDKSGLPSDRFSAERTGGSVSTLTIQRTQQEDSAVYLCASAARTGVNTEAFFGQGTRLTVV.

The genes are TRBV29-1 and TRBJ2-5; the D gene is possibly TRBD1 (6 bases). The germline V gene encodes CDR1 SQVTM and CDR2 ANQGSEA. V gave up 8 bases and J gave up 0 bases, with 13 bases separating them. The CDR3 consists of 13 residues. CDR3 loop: CSSIRDNQETQYF. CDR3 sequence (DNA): TGCAGCTCAATCCGGGACAACCAAGAGACCCAGTACTTC.

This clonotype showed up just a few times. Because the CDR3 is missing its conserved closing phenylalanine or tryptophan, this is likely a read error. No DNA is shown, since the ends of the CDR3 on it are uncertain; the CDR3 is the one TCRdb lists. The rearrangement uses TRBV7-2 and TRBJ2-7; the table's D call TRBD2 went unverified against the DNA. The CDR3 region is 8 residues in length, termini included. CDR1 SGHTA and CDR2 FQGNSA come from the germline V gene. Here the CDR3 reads CASSLGAG.

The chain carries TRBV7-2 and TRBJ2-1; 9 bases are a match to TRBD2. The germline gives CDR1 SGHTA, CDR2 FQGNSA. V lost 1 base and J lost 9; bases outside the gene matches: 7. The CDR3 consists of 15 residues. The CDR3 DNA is TGTGCCAGCAGCTTAGGCGCGGCGGGGGGGAGTGAGCAGTTCTTC. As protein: CASSLGAAGGSEQFF.